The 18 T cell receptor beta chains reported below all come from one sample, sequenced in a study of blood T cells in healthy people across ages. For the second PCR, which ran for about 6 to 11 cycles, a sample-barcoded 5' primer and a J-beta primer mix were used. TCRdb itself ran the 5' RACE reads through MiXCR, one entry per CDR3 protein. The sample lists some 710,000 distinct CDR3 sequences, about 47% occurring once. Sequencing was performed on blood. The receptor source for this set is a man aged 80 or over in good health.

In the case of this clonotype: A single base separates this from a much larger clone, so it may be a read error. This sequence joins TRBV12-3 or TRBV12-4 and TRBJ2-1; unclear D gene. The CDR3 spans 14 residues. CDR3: CAGSPASSYNEQFF. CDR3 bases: TGTGCCGGCAGTCCAGCGAGCTCCTACAATGAGCAGTTCTTC.

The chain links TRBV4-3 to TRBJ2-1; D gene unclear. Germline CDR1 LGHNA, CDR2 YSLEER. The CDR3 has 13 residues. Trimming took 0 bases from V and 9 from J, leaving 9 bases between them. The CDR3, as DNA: TGCGCCAGCAGCCAAGATTCAGTATCTGAGCAGTTCTTC. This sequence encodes CASSQDSVSEQFF.

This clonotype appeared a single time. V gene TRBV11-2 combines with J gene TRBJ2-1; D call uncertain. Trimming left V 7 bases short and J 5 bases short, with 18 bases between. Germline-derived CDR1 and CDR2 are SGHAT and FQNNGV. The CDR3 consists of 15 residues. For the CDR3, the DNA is TGTGCCAGCATCATTACGAGAGGCGGAAACAATGAGCAGTTCTTC. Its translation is CASIITRGGNNEQFF.

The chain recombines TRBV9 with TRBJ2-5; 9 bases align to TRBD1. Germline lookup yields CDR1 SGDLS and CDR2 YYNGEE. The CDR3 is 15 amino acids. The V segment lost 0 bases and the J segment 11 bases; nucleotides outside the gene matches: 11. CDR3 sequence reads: CASSVAGQGYNEQYF. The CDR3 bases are TGTGCCAGCAGCGTAGCGGGACAGGGTTACAATGAGCAGTACTTC.

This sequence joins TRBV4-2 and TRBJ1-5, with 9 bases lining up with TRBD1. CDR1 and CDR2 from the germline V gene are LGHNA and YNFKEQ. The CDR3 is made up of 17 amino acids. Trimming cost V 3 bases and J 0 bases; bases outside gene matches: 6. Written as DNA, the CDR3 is TGTGCCAGCAGCCAGCCGTGGACAGGGGATAGCAATCAGCCCCAGCATTTT. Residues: CASSQPWTGDSNQPQHF.

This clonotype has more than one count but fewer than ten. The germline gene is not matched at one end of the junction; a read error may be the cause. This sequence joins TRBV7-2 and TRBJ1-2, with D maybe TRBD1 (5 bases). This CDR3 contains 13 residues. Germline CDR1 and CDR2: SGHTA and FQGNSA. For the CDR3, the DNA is TGTGCCAGCAGCCAAAACAGGCGTTATGGCTACACTTTC. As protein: CASSQNRRYGYTF.

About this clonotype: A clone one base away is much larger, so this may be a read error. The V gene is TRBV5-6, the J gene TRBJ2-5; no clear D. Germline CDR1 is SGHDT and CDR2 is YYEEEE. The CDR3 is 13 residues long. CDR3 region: CASSFATQVTQYF. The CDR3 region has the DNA TGTGCCAGCAGCTTTGCTACCCAAGTGACCCAGTACTTC.

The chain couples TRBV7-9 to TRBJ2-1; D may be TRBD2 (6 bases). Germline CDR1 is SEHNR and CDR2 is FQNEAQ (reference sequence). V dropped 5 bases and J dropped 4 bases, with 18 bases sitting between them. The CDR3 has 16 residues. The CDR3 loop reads CASSPGSGSGYNEQFF. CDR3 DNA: TGTGCCAGCAGCCCCGGCTCCGGGAGCGGATACAATGAGCAGTTCTTC.

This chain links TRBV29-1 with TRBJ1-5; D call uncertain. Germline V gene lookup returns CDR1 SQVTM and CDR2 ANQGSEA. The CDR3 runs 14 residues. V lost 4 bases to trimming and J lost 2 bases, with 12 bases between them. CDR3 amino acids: CSVVVGNGNQPQHF. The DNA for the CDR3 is TGCAGCGTTGTGGTAGGGAATGGCAATCAGCCCCAGCATTTT.

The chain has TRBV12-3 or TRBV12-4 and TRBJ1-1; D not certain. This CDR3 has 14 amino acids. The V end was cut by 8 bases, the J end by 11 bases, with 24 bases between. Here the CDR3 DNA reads TGTGCCAGCTCGATCGGGGTAGCGGGCGTTCGGGCTTTCTTT. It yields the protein CASSIGVAGVRAFF.

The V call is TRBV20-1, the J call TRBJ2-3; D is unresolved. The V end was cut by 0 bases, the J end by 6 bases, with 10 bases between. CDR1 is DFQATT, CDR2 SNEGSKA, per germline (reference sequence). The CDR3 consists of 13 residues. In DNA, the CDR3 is TGCAGTGCTAGAGATGTACGGCTCGATACGCAGTATTTT. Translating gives CSARDVRLDTQYF.

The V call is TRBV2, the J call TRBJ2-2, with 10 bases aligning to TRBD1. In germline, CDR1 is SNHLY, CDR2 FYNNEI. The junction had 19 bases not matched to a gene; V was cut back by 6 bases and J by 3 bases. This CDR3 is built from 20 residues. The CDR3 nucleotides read TGTGCCAGCAGAAAAAGTAAAACGGGGACAGGGGCTATAGACACCGGGGAGCTGTTTTTT. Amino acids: CASRKSKTGTGAIDTGELFF.

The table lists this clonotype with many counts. The CDR3 DNA sequence: TGTGCCAGCAGTTTCGAGGTGGGGGATACGCAGTATTTT. It encodes CASSFEVGDTQYF. The gene calls are TRBV12-3 or TRBV12-4 and TRBJ2-3; D is uncertain. The CDR3 sequence is 13 residues long. Trimming took off 3 bases at V and 6 bases at J, with 10 bases between the two ends.

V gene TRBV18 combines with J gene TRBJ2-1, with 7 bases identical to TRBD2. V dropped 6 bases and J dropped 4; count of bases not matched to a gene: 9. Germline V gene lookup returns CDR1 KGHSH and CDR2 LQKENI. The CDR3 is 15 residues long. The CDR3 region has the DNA TGTGCCAGCTCCTCTTCGCCTAGCGGTTACAATGAGCAGTTCTTC. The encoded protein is CASSSSPSGYNEQFF.

The DNA of the CDR3 is TGTGCCAGCAGCACATTGTCGGGAGACGCTAAACTAGCCAAAAACATTCAGTACTTC. Protein: CASSTLSGDAKLAKNIQYF. The chain recombines TRBV6-1 with TRBJ2-4; a possible D gene is TRBD2 (6 bases). This CDR3 contains 19 residues. Germline-derived CDR1 and CDR2 are MNHNS and SASEGT. V shed 6 bases and J shed 0 bases, with 24 bases lying between them.

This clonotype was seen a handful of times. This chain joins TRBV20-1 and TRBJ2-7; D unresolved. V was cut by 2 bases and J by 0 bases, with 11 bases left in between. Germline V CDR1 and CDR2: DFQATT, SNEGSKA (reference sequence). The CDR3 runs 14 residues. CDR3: CSARPGTSSYEQYF. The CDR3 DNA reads TGCAGTGCTAGACCGGGCACCAGCTCCTACGAGCAGTACTTC.

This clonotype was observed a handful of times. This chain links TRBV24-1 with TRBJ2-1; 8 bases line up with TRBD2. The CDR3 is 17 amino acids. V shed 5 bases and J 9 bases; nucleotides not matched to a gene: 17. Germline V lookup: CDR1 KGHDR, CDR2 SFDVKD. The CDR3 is CATSGGGGRGRVREQFF. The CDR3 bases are TGTGCCACCAGTGGGGGCGGGGGGCGGGGCAGGGTTCGTGAGCAGTTCTTC.

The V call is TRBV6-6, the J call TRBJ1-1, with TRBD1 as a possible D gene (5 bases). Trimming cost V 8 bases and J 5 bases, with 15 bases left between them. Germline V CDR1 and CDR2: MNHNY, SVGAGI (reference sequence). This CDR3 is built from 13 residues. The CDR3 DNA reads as TGTGCCAGCCGTGTTGGGACCTCTACTGAAGCTTTCTTT. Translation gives CASRVGTSTEAFF.